The entry below describes one TCR beta chain. Its antigen is currently unknown. Just one base apart from a much larger clone, this may be a read error. The data were obtained in a study of T cells after yellow fever vaccination. Study in general: Preparation of fractions with low cell numbers was performed using SMART-Seq v4 Ultra Low Input.

Making TCR cDNA involved 5'RACE template switching, which added UMIs and a universal primer site. MiXCR, run by TCRdb on the 5' RACE reads, gives a single entry per CDR3 protein. The sample consists of approximately 330,000 distinct CDR3 sequences, approximately 4% of them appearing once. Study-wide results and limits: FACS-sorted repertoires might harbor abundant contaminating clonotypes from the bulk population. Reappearing after the booster were most of the clones from primary vaccination (roughly 96% CD4, 70% to 90% CD8).

This receptor was taken from a man younger than 30 who received the YFV17D yellow fever vaccine. Here the sequenced sample was PBMCs, taken 5 days after the yellow fever booster vaccination.

CDR3 sequence: CASSQDQQGIYAIQYF. DNA for the CDR3: TGCGCCAGCAGCCAGGATCAACAGGGGATTTATGCCATTCAGTACTTC. This chain links TRBV4-1 with TRBJ2-4, with 7 bases matching TRBD1. Trimming at V came to 3 bases and at J to 9 bases, leaving 14 bases not matched to a gene. The CDR3 runs 16 residues. Germline V gene sequence: CDR1 MGHRA, CDR2 YSYEKL.